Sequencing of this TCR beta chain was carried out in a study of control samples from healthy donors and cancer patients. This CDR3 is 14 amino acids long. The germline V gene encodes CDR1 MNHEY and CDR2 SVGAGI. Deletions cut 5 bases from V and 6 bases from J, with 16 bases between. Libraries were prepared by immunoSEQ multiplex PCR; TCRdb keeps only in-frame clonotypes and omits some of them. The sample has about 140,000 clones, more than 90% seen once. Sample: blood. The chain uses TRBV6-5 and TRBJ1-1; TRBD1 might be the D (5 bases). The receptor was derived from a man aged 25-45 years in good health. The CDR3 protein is CASSKGSGASEAFF. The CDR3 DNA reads TGTGCCAGCAGTAAGGGGTCTGGGGCCTCTGAAGCTTTCTTT.